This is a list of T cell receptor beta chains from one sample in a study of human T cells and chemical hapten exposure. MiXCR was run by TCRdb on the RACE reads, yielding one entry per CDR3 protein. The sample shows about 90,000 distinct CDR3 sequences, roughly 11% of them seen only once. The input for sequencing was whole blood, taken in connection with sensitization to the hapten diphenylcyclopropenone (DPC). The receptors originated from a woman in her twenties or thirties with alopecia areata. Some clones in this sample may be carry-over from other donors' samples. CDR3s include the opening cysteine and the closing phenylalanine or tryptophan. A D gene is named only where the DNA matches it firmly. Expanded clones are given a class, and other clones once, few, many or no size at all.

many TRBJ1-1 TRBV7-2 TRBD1 CASSSRQGVNTEAFF TGTGCCAGCAGCTCCAGACAGGGGGTCAACACTGAAGCTTTCTTT
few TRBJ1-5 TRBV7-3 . CASSLGPGVNQPQHF TGTGCCAGCAGCTTAGGGCCAGGCGTCAATCAGCCCCAGCATTTT
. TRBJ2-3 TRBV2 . CASSERAISTDTQYF TGTGCCAGCAGTGAACGGGCAATTAGCACAGATACGCAGTATTTT
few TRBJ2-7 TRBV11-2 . CASSSTERQYEQYF TGTGCCAGCAGCTCGACGGAGCGACAATACGAGCAGTACTTC
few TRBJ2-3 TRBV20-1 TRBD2 CTPTSGGAGDTQYF TGCACCCCGACTAGCGGGGGGGCTGGAGATACGCAGTATTTT
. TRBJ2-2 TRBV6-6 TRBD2 CASSFPSGGPDTGELFF TGTGCCAGCAGTTTCCCGAGCGGGGGGCCCGACACCGGGGAGCTGTTTTTT
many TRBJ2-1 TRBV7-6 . CASTLYPTGSEQFF TGTGCCAGCACCCTCTACCCGACAGGTAGTGAGCAGTTCTTC
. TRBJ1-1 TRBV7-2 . CASSLGGSKTEAFF TGTGCCAGCAGCTTAGGGGGTTCGAAAACTGAAGCTTTCTTT
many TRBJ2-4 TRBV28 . CASSFTGANIQYF TGTGCCAGCAGTTTTACGGGGGCAAACATTCAGTACTTC
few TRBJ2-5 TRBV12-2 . CASRLAEPYF TGTGCAAGTCGCTTAGCTGAACCCTACTTC
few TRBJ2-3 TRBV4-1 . CASSQEGPPSSTDTQYF TGCGCCAGCAGCCAAGAAGGGCCACCAAGTAGCACAGATACGCAGTATTTT
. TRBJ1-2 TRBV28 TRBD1 CASRFPGQGSDGYTF TGTGCCAGCAGATTTCCGGGACAGGGTAGCGATGGCTACACCTTC
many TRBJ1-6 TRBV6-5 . CASSYRTAKNSPLHF TGTGCCAGCAGTTACCGGACAGCCAAGAATTCACCCCTCCACTTT
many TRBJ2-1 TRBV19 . CASRHSPRNEQFF TGTGCCAGTAGACATTCTCCTCGCAATGAGCAGTTCTTC
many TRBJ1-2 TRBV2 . CASSQQETYGYTF TGTGCCAGCAGTCAACAGGAAACCTATGGCTACACCTTC
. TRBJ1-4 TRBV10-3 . CAISPFGATATNEKLFF TGTGCCATCAGTCCCTTCGGGGCGACAGCAACTAATGAAAAACTGTTTTTT
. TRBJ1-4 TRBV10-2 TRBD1 CASSPRQGGNEKLFF TGCGCCAGCAGCCCTCGGCAGGGGGGTAATGAAAAACTGTTTTTT
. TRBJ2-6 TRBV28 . CATDSGANVLTF TGTGCAACAGACTCTGGGGCCAACGTCCTGACTTTC
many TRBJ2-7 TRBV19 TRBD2 CASSSGISGSEQYF TGTGCCAGTAGCAGCGGGATTTCGGGGTCGGAGCAGTACTTC
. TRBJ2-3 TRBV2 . CASRALWGTQYF TGTGCCAGCAGAGCCTTGTGGGGTACGCAGTATTTT
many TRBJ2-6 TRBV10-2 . CASSEAGSLSGANVLTF TGCGCCAGCAGTGAAGCCGGCAGCCTCTCTGGGGCCAACGTCCTGACTTTC
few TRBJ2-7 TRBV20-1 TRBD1 CSAHRQGFAYEQYF TGCAGTGCTCACCGACAGGGGTTTGCCTACGAGCAGTACTTC
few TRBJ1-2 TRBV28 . CASSLYNYGYTF TGTGCCAGCAGTTTGTATAACTATGGCTACACCTTC
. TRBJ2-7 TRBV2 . CASRGQSDYEQYF TGTGCCAGCAGAGGACAGTCGGACTACGAGCAGTACTTC
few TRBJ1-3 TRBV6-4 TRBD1 CAGQDRASGNTIYF TGTGCCGGACAGGACAGGGCGAGTGGAAACACCATATATTTT